This T cell receptor (beta chain) was retrieved from a study of PD-1 blockade in classical Hodgkin lymphoma. TCRdb's table, derived via immunoSEQ multiplex PCR, lists solely in-frame clones and lacks some. The sample comprises 15,000 or so clones, around 81% of which are singletons, and 1% rests with the top ten. Patients all relapsed after autologous stem cell transplantation, and there was variation in brentuximab vedotin exposure. Investigators isolated CD4+ T cells from thawed PBMCs through magnetic negative selection. Study observations and caveats: By C4D1 there was a significant rise in CD4+ TCR diversity but not in CD8+ TCR diversity.

As concerns this clone: Antigen: not known.

This specimen consisted of CD4+ T cells from blood, obtained at baseline. This receptor was identified in a human donor with classical Hodgkin lymphoma.

CDR3 in amino acids: CASSSGQGYTDTQYF. The CDR3 DNA is TGTGCCAGCAGCTCGGGACAGGGGTACACAGATACGCAGTATTTT. V and J are TRBV7-3 and TRBJ2-3; 10 nucleotides match TRBD1. The CDR3 totals 15 residues. In germline, CDR1 is SGHTA, CDR2 FQGTGA. V lost 4 bases and J lost 2; bases outside the gene matches: 3.